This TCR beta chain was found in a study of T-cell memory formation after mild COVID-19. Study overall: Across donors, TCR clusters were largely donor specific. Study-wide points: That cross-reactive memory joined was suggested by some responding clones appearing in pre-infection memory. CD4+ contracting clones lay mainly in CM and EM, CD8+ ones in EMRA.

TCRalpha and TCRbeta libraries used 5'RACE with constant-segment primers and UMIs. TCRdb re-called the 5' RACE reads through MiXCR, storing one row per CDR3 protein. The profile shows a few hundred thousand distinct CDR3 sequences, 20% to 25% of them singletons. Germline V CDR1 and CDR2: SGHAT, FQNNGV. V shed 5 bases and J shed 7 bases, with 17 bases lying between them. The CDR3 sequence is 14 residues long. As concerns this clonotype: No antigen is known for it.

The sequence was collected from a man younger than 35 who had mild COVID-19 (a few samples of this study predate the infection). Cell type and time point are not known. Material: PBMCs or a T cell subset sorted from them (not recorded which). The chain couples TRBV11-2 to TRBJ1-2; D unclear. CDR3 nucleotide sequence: TGTGCCAGCAGCGTCGGAGGCGGGAGTTTTGGCTACACCTTC. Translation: CASSVGGGSFGYTF.